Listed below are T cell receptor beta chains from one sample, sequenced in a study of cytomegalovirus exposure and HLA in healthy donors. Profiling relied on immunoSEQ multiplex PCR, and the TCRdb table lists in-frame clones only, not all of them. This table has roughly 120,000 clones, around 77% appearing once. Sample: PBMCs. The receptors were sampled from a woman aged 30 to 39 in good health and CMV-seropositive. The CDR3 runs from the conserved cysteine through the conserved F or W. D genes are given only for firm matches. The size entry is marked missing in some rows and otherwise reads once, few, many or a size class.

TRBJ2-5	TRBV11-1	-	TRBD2	CASRTSGTSGSETQYF	TGTGCCAGCAGAACCTCCGGGACTAGCGGGTCAGAGACCCAGTACTTC
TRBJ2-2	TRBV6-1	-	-	CASSEWPTGELFF	TGTGCCAGCAGTGAGTGGCCTACCGGGGAGCTGTTTTTT
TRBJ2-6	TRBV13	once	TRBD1	CASSTSLRDRANSGANVLTF	TGTGCCAGCAGCACCTCGCTCCGGGACAGGGCAAACTCTGGGGCCAACGTCCTGACTTTC
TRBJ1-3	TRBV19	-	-	CASSITGGISGNTIYF	TGTGCCAGTAGTATCACAGGCGGTATTTCTGGAAACACCATATATTTT
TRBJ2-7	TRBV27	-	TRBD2	CASSHGLAGRYEQYF	TGTGCCAGCAGTCATGGACTAGCGGGGCGCTACGAGCAGTACTTC
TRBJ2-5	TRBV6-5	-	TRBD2	CASRTSGGVGETQYF	TGTGCCAGCAGGACTAGCGGGGGTGTCGGGGAGACCCAGTACTTC
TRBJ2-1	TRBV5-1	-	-	CASSLLEEGEQFF	TGCGCCAGCAGCTTACTGGAGGAGGGTGAGCAGTTCTTC
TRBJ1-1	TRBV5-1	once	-	CASSYQGSGNTEAFF	TGCGCCAGCAGCTATCAGGGATCAGGGAACACTGAAGCTTTCTTT
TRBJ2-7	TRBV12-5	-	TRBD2	CASGPILAGGPISYEQYF	TGTGCTAGTGGCCCTATACTAGCGGGAGGGCCTATTTCGTACGAGCAGTACTTC
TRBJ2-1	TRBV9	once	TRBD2	CASSVGEGSYNEQFF	TGTGCCAGCAGCGTAGGGGAGGGAAGCTACAATGAGCAGTTCTTC
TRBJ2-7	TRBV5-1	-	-	CASSPGRGQSFEQYF	TGCGCCAGCAGCCCAGGTAGGGGACAAAGTTTCGAGCAGTACTTC
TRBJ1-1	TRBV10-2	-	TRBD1	CASNTGGLNTEAFF	TGCGCCAGCAATACAGGGGGGTTGAACACTGAAGCTTTCTTT
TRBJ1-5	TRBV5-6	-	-	CASSLGQTHQPQHF	TGTGCCAGCAGCTTGGGACAGACTCATCAGCCCCAGCATTTT
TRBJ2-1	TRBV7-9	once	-	CASSLSGLASSYNEQFF	TGTGCCAGCAGCTTATCGGGACTTGCGAGCTCCTACAATGAGCAGTTCTTC
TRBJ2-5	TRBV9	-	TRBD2	CASSVYMTSEETQYF	TGTGCCAGCAGCGTATACATGACTAGCGAAGAGACCCAGTACTTC
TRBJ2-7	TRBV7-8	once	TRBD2	CASSLLAGGYEQYF	TGTGCCAGCAGCTTATTAGCGGGGGGTTATGAGCAGTACTTC
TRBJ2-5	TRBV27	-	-	CASSFSPSLQETQYF	TGTGCCAGCAGTTTTTCGCCTAGCCTACAAGAGACCCAGTACTTC
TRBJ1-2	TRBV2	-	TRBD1	CASSKTGGNYGYTF	TGTGCCAGCAGTAAGACAGGGGGGAACTATGGCTACACCTTC
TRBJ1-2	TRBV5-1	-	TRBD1	CASSWGTGDYFGYTF	TGCGCCAGCAGCTGGGGGACAGGGGATTATTTTGGCTACACCTTC
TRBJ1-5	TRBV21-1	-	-	CASSNPTAPQGSYQPQHF	TGTGCCAGCAGCAATCCAACCGCTCCACAGGGCTCTTATCAGCCCCAGCATTTT
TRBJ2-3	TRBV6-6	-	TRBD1	CASSPGQGGADTQYF	TGTGCCAGCAGTCCAGGACAGGGAGGCGCAGATACGCAGTATTTT
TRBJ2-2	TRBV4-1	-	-	CASRVTVLTSGAVGSSGELFF	TGCGCCAGCCGAGTAACTGTCTTAACGTCTGGGGCAGTCGGTTCTTCCGGGGAGCTGTTTTTT
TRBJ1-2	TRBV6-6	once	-	CASSYYGYTF	TGTGCCAGCAGCTACTATGGCTACACCTTC
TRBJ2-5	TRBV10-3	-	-	CAISDRPTQETQYF	TGTGCCATCAGTGACAGGCCTACCCAAGAGACCCAGTACTTC
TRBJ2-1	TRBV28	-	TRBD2	CASSLPKGGNEQFF	TGTGCCAGCAGCCTCCCCAAGGGAGGGAATGAGCAGTTCTTC
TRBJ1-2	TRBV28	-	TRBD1	CASSFRDSRYGYTF	TGTGCCAGCAGTTTCCGGGACAGTCGCTATGGCTACACCTTC
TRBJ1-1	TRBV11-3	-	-	CASSTRQRTEAFF	TGTGCCAGCAGCACGCGACAGCGCACTGAAGCTTTCTTT
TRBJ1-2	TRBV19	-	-	CASWGPASYGYTF	TGTGCCAGTTGGGGGCCGGCGAGCTATGGCTACACCTTC
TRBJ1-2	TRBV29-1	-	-	CSARSGYGYTF	TGCAGCGCCCGATCGGGCTATGGCTACACCTTC
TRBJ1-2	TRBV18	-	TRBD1	CASSPKGTGGASGYTF	TGTGCCAGCTCACCAAAGGGGACAGGGGGCGCGTCTGGCTACACCTTC
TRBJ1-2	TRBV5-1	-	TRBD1	CASSLDRGQGSTNYGYTF	TGCGCCAGCAGCTTGGATCGGGGACAGGGGTCCACTAACTATGGCTACACCTTC
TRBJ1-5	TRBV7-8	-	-	CASSSTPVGQDPQPQHF	TGTGCCAGCAGTTCCACCCCCGTCGGACAAGATCCTCAGCCCCAGCATTTT
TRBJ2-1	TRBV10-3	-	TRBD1	CAKGATVHEQFF	TGTGCCAAGGGGGCGACCGTCCATGAGCAGTTCTTC
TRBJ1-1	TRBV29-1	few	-	CSVIPGSTEAFF	TGCAGCGTTATCCCGGGGTCCACTGAAGCTTTCTTT
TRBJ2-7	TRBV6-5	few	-	CASSYSSVSYEQYF	TGTGCCAGCAGTTACTCGAGCGTATCCTACGAGCAGTACTTC
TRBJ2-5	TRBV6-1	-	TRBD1	CASSVQATGGETQYF	TGTGCCAGCAGTGTACAGGCGACAGGGGGAGAGACCCAGTACTTC
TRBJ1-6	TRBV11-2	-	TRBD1	CASSLKGLRDRANSPLHF	TGTGCCAGCAGCTTAAAAGGTCTCCGGGACAGGGCTAATTCACCCCTCCACTTT
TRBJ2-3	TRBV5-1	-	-	CASSFLGDSTDTQYF	TGCGCCAGCAGCTTTTTGGGCGATAGCACAGATACGCAGTATTTT
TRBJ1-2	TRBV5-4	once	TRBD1	CASSLDRGVNAYYGYTF	TGTGCCAGCAGCCTCGACAGGGGAGTCAACGCATACTATGGCTACACCTTC
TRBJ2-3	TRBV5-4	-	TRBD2	CASSGTGTSGRTDTQYF	TGTGCCAGCAGCGGCACCGGGACTAGCGGGCGCACAGATACGCAGTATTTT
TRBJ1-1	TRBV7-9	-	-	CASSASGAGNTEAFF	TGTGCCAGCAGCGCATCAGGGGCGGGGAACACTGAAGCTTTCTTT
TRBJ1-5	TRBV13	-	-	CASSLGGLGFSNQPQHF	TGTGCCAGCAGCTTAGGAGGACTGGGGTTTAGCAATCAGCCCCAGCATTTT
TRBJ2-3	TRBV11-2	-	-	CASSLAALPSWMADTQYF	TGTGCCAGCAGCTTAGCCGCCCTCCCTAGCTGGATGGCAGATACGCAGTATTTT
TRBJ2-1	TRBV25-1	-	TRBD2	CASSEGGLGLYNEQFF	TGTGCCAGCAGTGAGGGTGGACTAGGCTTATACAATGAGCAGTTCTTC